This T cell receptor beta chain was captured by sequencing in a study of graft-versus-host responses after intestinal transplantation. Profiling relied on immunoSEQ multiplex PCR, and the TCRdb table lists in-frame clones only, not all of them. Of about 90,000 clones in the sample, around 83% were seen once. Remarks on this clone: Its antigen is unidentified.

The CDR3 covers 15 residues. The source of this sequence is a human donor who received an intestinal transplant. The V gene is TRBV21-1, the J gene TRBJ2-5. TRBV21-1 is listed as a pseudogene. This sample comprised unstimulated CD8+ T cells sorted from spleen or lymph node cells, obtained before intestinal transplant. In DNA form, the CDR3 reads TGTGCCAGCAGCAGGGGGGACACTGATCAAGAGACCCAGTACTTC. It encodes CASSRGDTDQETQYF.